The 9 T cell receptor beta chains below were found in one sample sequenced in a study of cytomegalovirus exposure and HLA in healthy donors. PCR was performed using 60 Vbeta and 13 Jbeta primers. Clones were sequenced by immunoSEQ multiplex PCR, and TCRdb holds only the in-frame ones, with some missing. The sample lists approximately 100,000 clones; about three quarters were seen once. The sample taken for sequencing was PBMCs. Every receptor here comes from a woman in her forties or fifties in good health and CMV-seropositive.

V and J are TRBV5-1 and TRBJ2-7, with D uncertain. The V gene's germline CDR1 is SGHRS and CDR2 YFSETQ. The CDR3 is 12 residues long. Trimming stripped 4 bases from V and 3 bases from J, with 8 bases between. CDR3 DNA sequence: TGCGCCAGCAGCGCAACGAGCTACGAGCAGTACTTC. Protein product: CASSATSYEQYF. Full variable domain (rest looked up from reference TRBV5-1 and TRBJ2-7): KAGVTQTPRYLIKTRGQQVTLSCSPISGHRSVSWYQQTPGQGLQFLFEYFSETQRNKGNFPGRFSGRQFSNSRSEMNVSTLELGDSALYLCASSATSYEQYFGPGTRLTVT.

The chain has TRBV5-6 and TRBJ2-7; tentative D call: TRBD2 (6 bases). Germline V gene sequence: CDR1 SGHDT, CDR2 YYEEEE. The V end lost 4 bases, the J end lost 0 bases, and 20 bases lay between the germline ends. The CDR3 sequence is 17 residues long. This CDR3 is CASSQPYGGVDSYEQYF. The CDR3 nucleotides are TGTGCCAGCAGCCAACCATACGGAGGGGTAGACTCCTACGAGCAGTACTTC. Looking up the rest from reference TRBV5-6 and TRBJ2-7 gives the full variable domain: DAGVTQSPTHLIKTRGQQVTLRCSPKSGHDTVSWYQQALGQGPQFIFQYYEEEERQRGNFPDRFSGHQFPNYSSELNVNALLLGDSALYLCASSQPYGGVDSYEQYFGPGTRLTVT.

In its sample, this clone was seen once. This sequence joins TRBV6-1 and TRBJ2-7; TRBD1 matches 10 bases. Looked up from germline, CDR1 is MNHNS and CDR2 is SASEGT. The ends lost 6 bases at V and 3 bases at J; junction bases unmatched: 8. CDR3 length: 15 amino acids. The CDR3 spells CASSLWTGGVYEQYF. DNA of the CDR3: TGTGCCAGCAGCTTATGGACAGGGGGAGTCTACGAGCAGTACTTC.

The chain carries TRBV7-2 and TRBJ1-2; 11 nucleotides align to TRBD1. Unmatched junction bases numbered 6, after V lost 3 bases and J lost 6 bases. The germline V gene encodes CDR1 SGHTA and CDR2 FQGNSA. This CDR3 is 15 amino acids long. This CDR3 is CASSFSRGQGDGYTF. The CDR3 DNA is TGTGCCAGCAGCTTTTCCAGGGGACAGGGGGATGGCTACACCTTC.

CDR3 loop: CSVTGTGRYEQYF. CDR3 DNA: TGCAGCGTGACCGGGACAGGGAGGTACGAGCAGTACTTC. This rearrangement joins TRBV29-1 to TRBJ2-7; 9 bases map to TRBD1. The V segment lost 6 bases and the J segment 4 bases; nucleotides outside the gene matches: 7. This CDR3 region has 13 residues. Germline CDR1 SQVTM, CDR2 ANQGSEA.

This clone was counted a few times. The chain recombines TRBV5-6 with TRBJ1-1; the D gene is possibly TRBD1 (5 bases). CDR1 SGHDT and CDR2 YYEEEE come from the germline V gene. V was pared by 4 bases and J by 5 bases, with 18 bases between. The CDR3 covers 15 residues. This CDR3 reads CASSRRSGVWTEAFF. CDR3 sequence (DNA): TGTGCCAGCAGCCGGCGGTCGGGGGTTTGGACTGAAGCTTTCTTT.

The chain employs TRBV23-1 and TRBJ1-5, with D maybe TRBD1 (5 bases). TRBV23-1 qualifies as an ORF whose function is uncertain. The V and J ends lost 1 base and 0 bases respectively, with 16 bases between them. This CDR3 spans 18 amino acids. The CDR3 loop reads CASSQLKAGPLSNQPQHF. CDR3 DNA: TGCGCCAGCAGTCAATTGAAGGCGGGGCCCCTTAGCAATCAGCCCCAGCATTTT.

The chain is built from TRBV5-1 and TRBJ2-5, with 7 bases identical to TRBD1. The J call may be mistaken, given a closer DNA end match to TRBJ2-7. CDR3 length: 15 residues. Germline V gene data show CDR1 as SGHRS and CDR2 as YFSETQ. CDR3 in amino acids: CASSPGTALSYEQYF. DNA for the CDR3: TGCGCCAGCAGCCCAGGGACAGCGTTATCCTACGAGCAGTACTTC.

DNA for the CDR3: TGTGCCAGCAGCTTAGGGAGACTAGTCCATGAGCAGTTCTTC. Encoded protein: CASSLGRLVHEQFF. The rearrangement links TRBV11-3 to TRBJ2-1, with a weak D call TRBD2 (6 bases). CDR3 length: 14 amino acids. Germline lookup yields CDR1 SGHNT and CDR2 YENEEA. V lost 1 base and J lost 8, with 12 bases in between.